This T cell receptor beta chain was identified in a study of OX40 agonist ivuxolimab in advanced cancers. Across the whole study: Patients received intravenous ivuxolimab every 2 weeks at 0.01 to 10 mg/kg. Partial responses were observed in three patients, of whom one had hepatocellular carcinoma and two had cutaneous melanoma. From about 23 to 85 years was the age range, with a mean of approximately 58 years, and about 78% were male.

TCRdb keeps only in-frame clones here, not all; method: immunoSEQ multiplex PCR. Seen here are fewer than 65,000 clones, 70% to 80% observed once, and the top ten hold about a tenth. Comments on this clone: No antigen is known for it.

This CDR3 is built from 13 residues. Germline CDR1 MRHNA, CDR2 SNTAGT. V dropped 8 bases and J dropped 6 bases, with 14 bases sitting between them. Study outcomes and limitations: On average, a greater number of expanded clones characterised CD8+ T cells relative to CD4+.

V usage is TRBV6-4 and J usage is TRBJ2-1; D not certain. This clonotype was sampled from an adult with an advanced solid tumor such as melanoma, head and neck, liver or kidney cancer. The material sequenced was CD4+ or CD8+ T cells sorted from blood, taken in a trial of the OX40 agonist ivuxolimab. The CDR3 DNA follows: TGTGCCAGCCGAGAGCTAGTCCCCAATGAGCAGTTCTTC. Translating gives CASRELVPNEQFF.